Listed below are T cell receptor beta chains from one sample, sequenced in a study of T cell responses to AZD1222 COVID-19 vaccine. The data were produced by immunoSEQ multiplex PCR, yet TCRdb's version contains in-frame clones alone and is incomplete. The sample lists around 200,000 clones, roughly 94% occurring once. Sequenced material: peripheral blood, taken 28 days after the second AZD1222 dose. These receptors all come from an adult who received the AZD1222 COVID-19 vaccine. Each CDR3 is given with its conserved first and last residue. A D gene is named only where the DNA matches it firmly. Clone size is shown for a subset of rows, as once, few, many or a class of expanded clone.

j_gene	abundance	v_gene	d_gene	CDR3nt	CDR3aa
TRBJ1-2	NA	TRBV28	TRBD1	TGTGCCAGCAGTGGCGAAAGGGGGCGGAGAGGCTACACCTTC	CASSGERGRRGYTF
TRBJ1-1	NA	TRBV5-4	TRBD1	TGTGCCAGCAGCTTGGCGGGGCCAGGGGGCACTGAAGCTTTCTTT	CASSLAGPGGTEAFF
TRBJ2-6	NA	TRBV13	NA	TGTGCCAGCAGCTCCACTGGTGTCTCTGGGGCCAACGTCCTGACTTTC	CASSSTGVSGANVLTF
TRBJ1-5	once	TRBV10-2	NA	TGCGCCAGCAGTGGAGGGGGAGGTCAGCCCCAGCATTTT	CASSGGGGQPQHF
TRBJ1-1	NA	TRBV7-9	NA	TGTGCCAGTGGGACAACCTTGAGCGCTGAAGCTTTCTTT	CASGTTLSAEAFF
TRBJ1-6	NA	TRBV27	NA	TGTGCCAGCAGTTCCCATCTAGTAGGTAATTCACCCCTCCACTTT	CASSSHLVGNSPLHF
TRBJ1-6	NA	TRBV4-3	NA	TGCGCCAGCAGCCAAGACTCGGGGAGGGATTCACCCCTCCACTTT	CASSQDSGRDSPLHF
TRBJ1-2	NA	TRBV19	NA	TGTGCCAGCGGACCTCGCTATGGCTACACCTTC	CASGPRYGYTF
TRBJ1-1	NA	TRBV19	NA	TGTGCCAGTAGTAGCCTCGGGGCACCGAACACTGAAGCTTTCTTT	CASSSLGAPNTEAFF
TRBJ2-7	NA	TRBV6-6	NA	TGTGCCAGCAGTTACTCGCGAGGGGAAAGCGAGCAGTACTTC	CASSYSRGESEQYF
TRBJ1-4	NA	TRBV28	NA	TGTGCCAGCAGTGCCCAGGCAACTAATGAAAAACTGTTTTTT	CASSAQATNEKLFF
TRBJ1-2	NA	TRBV6-1	NA	TGTGCCAGCAGTGACATGGCCTCCTATGGCTACACCTTC	CASSDMASYGYTF
TRBJ1-5	NA	TRBV6-5	NA	TGTGCCAGCACGGTGGGAAACGGCAATCAGCCCCAGCATTTT	CASTVGNGNQPQHF
TRBJ2-1	NA	TRBV6-5	NA	TGTGCCAGCAGTTCAGCCGGACAGTACAATGAGCAGTTCTTC	CASSSAGQYNEQFF
TRBJ2-3	NA	TRBV28	NA	TGTGCCAGCAGTTTATCTCTGGGTACGCAGTATTTT	CASSLSLGTQYF
TRBJ1-2	NA	TRBV12-3/TRBV12-4	NA	TGTGCCAGCAGTTTATCGTCCGTCTATGGCTACACCTTC	CASSLSSVYGYTF
TRBJ2-7	NA	TRBV5-5	TRBD1	TGTGCCAGCAGCCCCCGACAGGGGGCTTACGAGCAGTACTTC	CASSPRQGAYEQYF